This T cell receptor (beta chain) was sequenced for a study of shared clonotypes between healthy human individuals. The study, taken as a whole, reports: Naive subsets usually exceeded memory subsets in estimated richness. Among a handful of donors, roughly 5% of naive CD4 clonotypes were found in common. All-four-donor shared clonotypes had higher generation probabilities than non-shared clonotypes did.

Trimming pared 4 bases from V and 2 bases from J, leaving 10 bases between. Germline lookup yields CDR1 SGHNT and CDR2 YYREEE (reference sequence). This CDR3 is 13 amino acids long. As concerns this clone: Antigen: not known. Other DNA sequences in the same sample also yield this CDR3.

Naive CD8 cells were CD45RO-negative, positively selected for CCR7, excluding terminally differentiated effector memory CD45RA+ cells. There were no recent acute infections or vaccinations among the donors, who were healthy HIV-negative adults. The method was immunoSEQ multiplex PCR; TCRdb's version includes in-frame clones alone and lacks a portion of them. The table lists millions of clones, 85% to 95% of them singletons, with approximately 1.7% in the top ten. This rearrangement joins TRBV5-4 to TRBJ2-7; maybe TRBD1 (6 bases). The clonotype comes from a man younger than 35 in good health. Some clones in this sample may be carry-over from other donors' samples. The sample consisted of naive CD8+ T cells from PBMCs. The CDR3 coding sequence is TGTGCCAGCAGCCCGACAGGTACCTACGAGCAGTACTTC. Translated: CASSPTGTYEQYF.